The sequence of this T cell receptor beta chain was determined in a study of blood T cell repertoires in COVID-19 (dated by TCRdb to between 2020 and 2021). Regarding the study in general: The collaborator samples originated in the United States, Italy and Spain and spanned the acute and convalescent phases of COVID-19. The material from the prospective study consisted of cDNA or gDNA derived from T cells, B-cell-depleted T cells, or PBMCs. Deeply sampled blood TCRbeta repertoires from subjects exposed to, actively infected with, or recovered from COVID-19 were included in the dataset. The repertoires were released in a freely available public database intended as a resource for research on the immune response to SARS-CoV-2. The samples were drawn from two sources: the first 160 participants of the ongoing ImmuneRACE study, and 1,000 to 1,500 subjects contributed by 6 global collaborators. Sample metadata almost always included a de-identified subject ID, COVID-19 status, age in years and sex. Where available, HLA class I and class II types were taken from metadata supplied by the sample provider and were not determined by assay-based typing.

On this clone: Its antigen target is currently unknown. The record has no base qualities; no much larger clone is one base away.

The collaborating institutions used their own protocols to collect whole blood in K2EDTA tubes. Collaborator samples were shipped for TCRbeta analysis as frozen whole blood, isolated PBMCs, or DNA extracted from either sample type. TCRbeta CDR3 regions were amplified from genomic DNA by means of the immunoSEQ Assay, a bias-controlled multiplex PCR. Under the source paper's analysis protocol: Nucleated cell counts per sample were estimated from amplification of reference gene primers within the assay. Sequence reads were collapsed and filtered to measure the absolute abundance of every unique TCRbeta CDR3 rearrangement. For each sample, productive Simpson clonality was calculated as the square root of Simpson's diversity index across productive rearrangements. As stored in TCRdb, this immuneACCESS dataset retains in-frame rearrangements with V and J assigned. A fraction of the clones does not appear; measured against another copy, unresolved V genes explain less than half of the discrepancy, and the remainder lacks a known reason. V, J and clone size derive from that table, while D and trimming were established from the DNA sequence. Recorded for this sample are 100,000 to 120,000 clones; about 88% of them occurred a single time. The ten largest account for around 3.4% of the sample.

Here is what the overall study found, with its caveats: The amount of clinical and demographic metadata varied by source and participant and was provided uncurated.

According to the germline V gene, CDR1 reads SGHDT and CDR2 reads YYEEEE. V is shortened by 3 bases, J by 2 bases, and the region joining them spans 15 bases. The CDR3 spans 17 residues, from the cysteine through the phenylalanine. This entry keeps only the CDR3 DNA: 51 bases, framed from base 1. The rearrangement joined TRBV5-6 to TRBJ2-6; the D gene is possibly TRBD2, with 5 bases matching. The TCR comes from a man aged 35 to 55 with acute or convalescent COVID-19. The sequencing input was peripheral blood. The CDR3 corresponds to CASSSPVLRAGANVLTF. The base sequence is TGTGCCAGCAGCTCACCGGTTCTGAGGGCTGGGGCCAACGTCCTGACTTTC. With the portions outside the CDR3 filled from the reference TRBV5-6 and TRBJ2-6 genes, the complete variable region becomes DAGVTQSPTHLIKTRGQQVTLRCSPKSGHDTVSWYQQALGQGPQFIFQYYEEEERQRGNFPDRFSGHQFPNYSSELNVNALLLGDSALYLCASSSPVLRAGANVLTFGAGSRLTVL.